What follows are 25 T cell receptor beta chains derived from one specimen sequenced in a study of blood T cell repertoires in COVID-19. The data were produced by immunoSEQ multiplex PCR, yet TCRdb's version contains in-frame clones alone and is incomplete. Found here are 60,000 to 85,000 clones, approximately 83% of them singletons; the top ten hold around two fifths. Sequencing was carried out using peripheral blood. Every receptor here comes from a man older than 75 with acute or convalescent COVID-19.

This chain joins TRBV3-1 (or the pseudogene TRBV3-2) and TRBJ2-1; D gene unclear. With 4 bases removed from V and 4 bases from J, the gap between germline ends came to 14 bases. In germline, CDR1 is LGHDT, CDR2 YNNKEL (reference sequence). This CDR3 has 15 residues. In DNA form, the CDR3 reads TGTGCCAGCAGCCCGATAGTTGGGCTTTACAATGAGCAGTTCTTC. Translating it yields CASSPIVGLYNEQFF.

The chain combines TRBV4-3 with TRBJ2-3, with TRBD2 matching 8 bases. The V gene's germline CDR1 is LGHNA and CDR2 YSLEER. This CDR3 contains 16 residues. With V trimmed by 4 bases and J by 4 bases, 10 bases remained unmatched. CDR3 in DNA: TGCGCCAGCAGCCCTTCCCCGGGGGGGGCAGCAGATACGCAGTATTTT. It codes for CASSPSPGGAADTQYF.

The CDR3 DNA follows: TGTGCCAGCAGTGAAAAGGGGTTTGGGGCCAACGTCCTGACTTTC. Amino acids: CASSEKGFGANVLTF. The chain is built from TRBV2 and TRBJ2-6; TRBD1 might be the D (5 bases). The CDR3 is made up of 15 amino acids. Germline CDR1 reads SNHLY; CDR2 reads FYNNEI. Between the trimmed V and J ends, which lost 2 bases and 3 bases, there was a span of 8 bases.

This chain connects TRBV2 to TRBJ2-3; TRBD2 might be the D (5 bases). The germline CDR1 and CDR2 sequences are SNHLY and FYNNEI. The CDR3 spans 11 residues. V lost 8 bases and J 3 bases, leaving 6 bases between the germline ends. CDR3: CASGSTDTQYF. CDR3 in DNA: TGTGCCAGCGGGAGTACAGATACGCAGTATTTT.

The chain has TRBV7-9 and TRBJ2-1, with 7 bases matching TRBD2. In germline, CDR1 is SEHNR, CDR2 FQNEAQ (reference sequence). The CDR3 has 13 amino acids. V shed 4 bases and J 9 bases; nucleotides not matched to a gene: 6. The CDR3 sequence: CASSYETSTEQFF. DNA of the CDR3: TGTGCCAGCAGCTACGAGACTAGCACTGAGCAGTTCTTC.

The gene calls are TRBV4-3 and TRBJ1-1; 7 bases match TRBD1. This CDR3 region has 15 residues. V dropped 0 bases and J dropped 3; count of bases not matched to a gene: 4. Germline CDR1 and CDR2: LGHNA and YSLEER. CDR3: CASSQDQGGHTEAFF. The DNA for the CDR3 is TGCGCCAGCAGCCAAGATCAGGGGGGCCACACTGAAGCTTTCTTT.

The chain carries TRBV27 and TRBJ2-2; unclear D gene. The CDR3 covers 15 residues. Per germline, CDR1 MNHEY and CDR2 SMNVEV (reference sequence). V was shortened by 5 bases and J by 0 bases, with 10 bases between the two germline ends. CDR3 nucleotide sequence: TGTGCCAGCAGTCTCAAGTCTACGAACACCGGGGAGCTGTTTTTT. Translation gives CASSLKSTNTGELFF.

The chain carries TRBV18 and TRBJ2-7; 9 bases fit TRBD1. Looked up from germline, CDR1 is KGHSH and CDR2 is LQKENI. Unmatched junction bases numbered 6, after V lost 6 bases and J lost 0 bases. This CDR3 is built from 15 residues. CDR3 DNA: TGTGCCAGCTCCCCGGGACAGGGTCTCTCCTACGAGCAGTACTTC. Protein sequence: CASSPGQGLSYEQYF.

The chain couples TRBV30 to TRBJ2-3; a possible D gene is TRBD2 (7 bases). The germline V gene has CDR1 GTSNPN and CDR2 SVGIG (reference sequence). V lost 0 bases to trimming and J lost 3 bases, with 13 bases between them. CDR3 size: 15 residues. This CDR3 is CAWSVLRGATDTQYF. CDR3 nucleotides: TGTGCCTGGAGTGTACTCCGGGGGGCGACAGATACGCAGTATTTT.

The V and J genes are TRBV9 and TRBJ2-1, with TRBD2 identical over 11 bases. The germline CDR1 and CDR2 sequences are SGDLS and YYNGEE. The CDR3 length is 15 residues. V was pared by 0 bases and J by 8 bases, with 4 bases of the junction left unmatched. The DNA of the CDR3 is TGTGCCAGCAGCGTAGGACTAGCGGGAAGCGATGAGCAGTTCTTC. Translating it yields CASSVGLAGSDEQFF.

The chain combines TRBV28 with TRBJ1-1; 9 bases are shared with TRBD1. The trim removed 5 bases at V and 5 bases at J, leaving 9 bases unmatched. Germline V lookup: CDR1 MDHEN, CDR2 SYDVKM. This CDR3 has 15 residues. The CDR3 DNA sequence: TGTGCCAGCAGTCCAAGACAGGGGGAGGGTACTGAAGCTTTCTTT. The encoded protein is CASSPRQGEGTEAFF.

J is TRBJ1-5 and V is TRBV19; tentatively, D is TRBD1 (5 bases). Trimming cost V 2 bases and J 3 bases, with 14 bases left between them. CDR3 size: 16 residues. Germline V gives CDR1 LNHDA, CDR2 SQIVND (reference sequence). For the CDR3, the DNA is TGTGCCAGTAGTATATACCCAGACAGCTCCAATCAGCCCCAGCATTTT. It specifies CASSIYPDSSNQPQHF.

The chain combines TRBV4-3 with TRBJ1-4; perhaps TRBD1 as D (5 bases). The CDR3 has 15 residues. V was pared by 1 base and J by 6 bases, with 12 bases between. CDR1 is LGHNA, CDR2 YSLEER, per germline. CDR3 protein: CASSQGGRVYEKLFF. The CDR3 DNA sequence: TGCGCCAGCAGCCAAGGTGGCAGGGTTTATGAAAAACTGTTTTTT.

The chain employs TRBV5-6 and TRBJ1-1, with D perhaps matching TRBD1 (5 bases). CDR3 length: 13 residues. The V gene's germline CDR1 is SGHDT and CDR2 YYEEEE. V lost 4 bases, J lost 3 bases, and 10 bases lay in between. CDR3: CASSPDTDTEAFF. The CDR3, as DNA: TGTGCCAGCAGCCCGGACACCGACACTGAAGCTTTCTTT.

V usage is TRBV6-2 or TRBV6-3 and J usage is TRBJ1-5; 7 positions agree with TRBD1. The CDR3 has 16 amino acids. Germline V gene data show CDR1 as MNHEY and CDR2 as SVGEGT. Trimming removed 4 bases from V and 2 bases from J; junction bases left unmatched: 8. CDR3: CASSSSGTVGNQPQHF. The CDR3 DNA sequence: TGTGCCAGCAGTTCTTCCGGGACAGTGGGCAATCAGCCCCAGCATTTT.

As to this clone: Relative to the germline gene, one junction end is altered; a read error may explain this. J is TRBJ2-7 and V is TRBV4-3; no clear D gene. CDR3 size: 14 residues. Germline CDR1 reads LGHNA; CDR2 reads YSLEER. The CDR3 DNA follows: TGCGCCAGCAGCCAAGATCCAGGCTCCGACGAGCAGTACTTC. This gives the protein CASSQDPGSDEQYF.

The chain couples TRBV6-6 to TRBJ1-5; weak D call: TRBD1 (6 bases). The V end lost 0 bases, the J end lost 3 bases, and 9 bases lay between the germline ends. Germline loops: CDR1 MNHNY, CDR2 SVGAGI (reference sequence). The CDR3 covers 15 residues. The DNA for the CDR3 is TGTGCCAGCAGTTACTCGGACAGAATCAATCAGCCCCAGCATTTT. This encodes CASSYSDRINQPQHF.

The chain is built from TRBV11-3 and TRBJ2-7, with 7 bases fitting TRBD2. CDR3 size: 14 residues. Germline V CDR1 and CDR2: SGHNT, YENEEA. V was clipped by 3 bases and J by 2 bases; unmatched bases: 4. The CDR3 reads CASSFGTTTYEQYF. The CDR3 DNA sequence: TGTGCCAGCAGCTTCGGGACTACTACCTACGAGCAGTACTTC.

This chain uses TRBV12-3 or TRBV12-4 with TRBJ2-1; TRBD2 might be the D (5 bases). This CDR3 region has 13 residues. V lost 4 bases to trimming and J lost 4 bases, with 8 bases between them. The CDR3 DNA reads as TGTGCCAGCAGTTACGACTATTACAATGAGCAGTTCTTC. This gives the protein CASSYDYYNEQFF.

The table lists this clone with a few counts. J is TRBJ1-5 and V is TRBV5-8; D gene ambiguous. Germline CDR1 SGHTS, CDR2 YDEGEE. The CDR3 is 16 amino acids. V was trimmed by 7 bases and J by 2 bases, leaving 19 bases between them. The CDR3 DNA reads as TGTGCCAGCTCATACAGCCCCACCGAACGCAATCAGCCCCAGCATTTT. Translation gives CASSYSPTERNQPQHF. The full variable domain, rest sourced from reference TRBV5-8 and TRBJ1-5, is EAGVTQSPTHLIKTRGQQATLRCSPISGHTSVYWYQQALGLGLQFLLWYDEGEERNRGNFPPRFSGRQFPNYSSELNVNALELEDSALYLCASSYSPTERNQPQHFGDGTRLSIL.

The chain combines TRBV19 with TRBJ2-2, with D possibly being TRBD2 (7 bases). This CDR3 comprises 18 residues. Germline V gives CDR1 LNHDA, CDR2 SQIVND (reference sequence). Trimming removed 3 bases from V and 5 bases from J, with 22 bases in between. The CDR3 DNA follows: TGTGCCAGTAGTATCCGAGGTCCGGGGGGCGCTGGGACCGGGGAGCTGTTTTTT. As protein: CASSIRGPGGAGTGELFF.

This rearrangement joins TRBV18 to TRBJ1-1; 7 bases are shared with TRBD1. Germline V gene sequence: CDR1 KGHSH, CDR2 LQKENI. The CDR3 spans 16 residues. Trimming removed 2 bases from V and 3 bases from J; junction bases left unmatched: 9. This CDR3 is CASSPIQGKGDTEAFF. CDR3 nucleotides: TGTGCCAGCTCACCAATACAGGGGAAGGGGGACACTGAAGCTTTCTTT. Drawing the rest from reference TRBV18 and TRBJ1-1, the complete variable domain is NAGVMQNPRHLVRRRGQEARLRCSPMKGHSHVYWYRQLPEEGLKFMVYLQKENIIDESGMPKERFSAEFPKEGPSILRIQQVVRGDSAAYFCASSPIQGKGDTEAFFGQGTRLTVV.

V is TRBV27 and J is TRBJ2-1; 10 bases are a match to TRBD2. This CDR3 region has 16 residues. Germline V gene data show CDR1 as MNHEY and CDR2 as SMNVEV (reference sequence). The V segment lost 2 bases and the J segment 6 bases; nucleotides outside the gene matches: 7. The CDR3 DNA reads as TGTGCCAGCAGTTTACCCGGGTTAGCGGGGGGCAATGAGCAGTTCTTC. This codes for CASSLPGLAGGNEQFF.

The rearrangement joins TRBV5-6 to TRBJ2-5; tentative D call: TRBD2 (5 bases). The CDR3 is made up of 14 amino acids. Germline assignment: CDR1 SGHDT and CDR2 YYEEEE. The ends were cut back, 4 bases at V and 0 bases at J, with 10 bases in the middle. The CDR3 bases are TGTGCCAGCAGCCGCCCCGGGAACCAAGAGACCCAGTACTTC. Encoded protein: CASSRPGNQETQYF.

This clone appeared once. CDR3 sequence reads: CSVKGQGMNTEAFF. The CDR3 coding sequence is TGCAGCGTCAAGGGACAGGGAATGAACACTGAAGCTTTCTTT. The J gene is TRBJ1-1, the V gene TRBV29-1; TRBD1 matches at 9 bases. V lost 6 bases and J lost 0; bases outside the gene matches: 5. This CDR3 spans 14 amino acids. Germline lookup yields CDR1 SQVTM and CDR2 ANQGSEA.